This record looks at one T cell receptor (beta chain) sequence and its context. CDR1 is LGHNA and CDR2 is YNFKEQ in the germline V gene. This CDR3 region has 18 residues. V lost 2 bases and J 1 base, leaving 18 bases between the germline ends. The data derive from a study of blood T cell repertoires in COVID-19. Study-wide context: Sites in the United States, Italy and Spain provided acute and convalescent COVID-19 samples. PBMCs, B-cell-depleted T cells, or T cells provided the cDNA or gDNA that made up the material.

As handled by the study authors: Nucleated cell number was recorded as an estimate derived from reference gene primer amplification. Only in-frame clones appear in the TCRdb table, and some are missing; sequencing was by immunoSEQ multiplex PCR. For V, J and clone size, that table is used; D and trimming come from the DNA. Among some 150,000 clones listed, around 91% were seen once. Sequencing was done on a sample of peripheral blood. This receptor was obtained from a woman aged 55-69 years with active COVID-19. The chain employs TRBV4-2 and TRBJ1-3; D is perhaps TRBD1 (6 bases). The CDR3 DNA is TGTGCCAGCAGCCAACCAGTCACCGAGACAGGATCTGGAAACACCATATATTTT. Its protein is CASSQPVTETGSGNTIYF.